This T cell receptor beta chain is drawn from a study of T cells in Graves' hyperthyroidism and ophthalmopathy (dated by TCRdb to between 2018 and 2021). Turning to the overall study: Peripheral blood was collected at initial diagnosis, before any treatment. A discovery cohort of approximately 100 patients, roughly 40 with Graves' ophthalmopathy and 55 to 60 with stable Graves' hyperthyroidism, was used to find distinguishing TCR V-J signatures. Whether ophthalmopathy could be predicted prospectively was tested in an independent validation cohort made up of 18 hyperthyroidism patients plus 17 patients who later progressed to ophthalmopathy. The 90 to 100 discovery patients were randomly split 7:3 into training and test sets. In addition, the study compared T-cell repertoires in thyroid tissue and in blood from roughly six Graves' hyperthyroidism patients. After blood sampling, hyperthyroidism patients were treated with methimazole at a starting dose of 30 mg daily, and ophthalmopathy patients were treated with high-dose intravenous methylprednisolone. According to the paper, TCR Vbeta CDR3 sequencing was carried out on 135 peripheral blood samples, which came from under 50 ophthalmopathy, about 75 hyperthyroidism and some 17 progressor patients. Study-level results and caveats: No statistical method was used to set the sample size in advance, and investigators knew the group allocation. A model built on a 13 V-J signature distinguished ophthalmopathy from stable hyperthyroidism, reaching over 85% sensitivity and under 84% specificity in cross-validation and 80%/75% in testing. In validation, progression to ophthalmopathy was predicted by the model with 65% to 71% sensitivity and 72.22% specificity, a median of 6.5 months before onset. Most expanded thyroid clonotypes (frequency above 0.001) were also detected in blood, suggesting blood repertoires may reflect thyroid immune responses.

Stable Graves' hyperthyroidism was defined as the absence of progression to ophthalmopathy over 18 months of follow-up. The hyperthyroidism patients were between 18 and 65 years old and newly diagnosed, with a disease duration of less than 2 months. Exclusion was applied to patients with uncontrolled infections, other autoimmune diseases, pregnancy or lactation. Diagnoses relied on clinical symptoms, serum thyroxine and TRAb, thyroid ultrasound and orbital computed tomography. PBMCs were separated from roughly 9.3 ml of fresh peripheral blood using Ficoll-Paque density gradient centrifugation. Total RNA was extracted with Trizol reagent, and quality was checked on an Agilent 2100 Bioanalyzer. The TCR beta CDR3 regions were amplified from RNA transcripts. For the first round of RT-PCR on the TCR CDR3, the HTBI primer set was used together with the Qiagen OneStep RT-PCR kit. Libraries were constructed in a second round of multiplex PCR, after which size selection and purification were carried out. The libraries were sequenced on an Illumina HiSeq2000 using paired-end 100 bp reads. Per the authors' processing: SOAPnuke was used to process the raw data, with reads discarded if the reads contained adapters or uncalled bases, had a mean Phred below 15, or lacked an exact constant-primer or identifier match. COPE v1.2.5 was used to merge the high-quality paired reads, and each unique nucleotide sequence was defined as a clonotype. Clonotypes were aligned to IMGT TRBV, TRBD and TRBJ reference segments using MiTCR v1.1. Only V-J combinations with frequency above 0.0001, covering about 99% of repertoires, were analysed. The TCS score was defined as the ratio of F50 (clonal expansion) to E x V (chaos), calculated using BLOSUM62-based TCRdist between CDR3 peptides within each V-J. Welch's t-statistics and random forest reduced approximately 520 V-J features to 10 to 15, which were used in a naive Bayes classifier (R e1071). TCRdb trimmed public reads at Q25 via fastp, called clones via MiXCR and kept in-frame beta chains. A single entry per CDR3 protein holds the most common genes and DNA from its merged rows. The V and J calls reflect TCRdb's pipeline rather than the authors' work. The sample has 500,000 to 700,000 distinct CDR3 sequences on record, approximately 15% of them singletons. The top ten clones comprise around 19% of the sample.

CDR1 SGDLS and CDR2 YYNGEE are derived from the germline V gene. The CDR3, cysteine through phenylalanine, is 16 amino acids long. Of all the DNA, just the CDR3 is kept, 48 bases in frame from base 1. V loses 0 bases of germline sequence and J loses 1 base, and the interval between the two ends is 12 bases. This clonotype was detected only a few times. No cognate antigen has been identified for it. Base qualities are missing; no much larger clone stands one base away. The receptor comes from a woman aged 18-35 years with Graves' hyperthyroidism. Sequences were obtained from blood. The chain employs TRBV9 and TRBJ2-3; the D match is possibly TRBD1 or TRBD2, with 6 bases aligned in each. The CDR3 corresponds to CASSVEGGTGTDTQYF. The base sequence is TGTGCCAGCAGCGTAGAGGGGGGAACCGGCACAGATACGCAGTATTTT.